What follows are 16 T cell receptor beta chains derived from one specimen sequenced in a study of T-cell reconstitution after alpha-beta-depleted transplantation in children. Researchers prepared the TCRbeta library using unique molecular identifiers, the study reports. Each CDR3 protein is one row after TCRdb ran MiXCR on the PCR reads. The profile covers hundreds of thousands of distinct CDR3 sequences, with 11% appearing a single time and around 20% taken by the ten largest. Sample: peripheral blood, taken 180 days after TCRalphabeta/CD19-depleted stem cell transplant. The receptors come from a male patient between 2 and 10 years old who had a stem cell transplant for chronic granulomatous disease, so the T cells may come from the graft donor.

This clonotype was detected many times. V usage is TRBV3-1 and J usage is TRBJ2-2, with TRBD2 matching 7 bases. V dropped 1 base and J dropped 1; count of bases not matched to a gene: 6. Germline CDR1 is LGHDT and CDR2 is YNNKEL (reference sequence). The CDR3 totals 17 residues. DNA for the CDR3: TGTGCCAGCAGCCAAGTGAAAGCGGGGTTGAACACCGGGGAGCTGTTTTTT. It codes for CASSQVKAGLNTGELFF.

This clonotype was detected many times. The V and J genes are TRBV15 and TRBJ2-3; D not certain. This CDR3 comprises 13 residues. Germline CDR1 LNHNV, CDR2 YYDKDF (reference sequence). The V gene lost 3 bases and the J gene lost 2 bases, with 6 bases spanning the gap. The CDR3 nucleotides are TGTGCCACCAGCAGGACGTTCACAGATACGCAGTATTTT. Translating it yields CATSRTFTDTQYF.

In this sample, this clonotype turned up many times. The CDR3 DNA follows: TGTGCCAGCAGCCCCCACACCTTC. Amino acids: CASSPHTF. The rearrangement links TRBV7-9 to TRBJ1-2; D is undetermined. The ends were cut back, 5 bases at V and 12 bases at J, with 4 bases in the middle. The CDR3 covers 8 residues. Per the germline V gene, CDR1 is SEHNR and CDR2 is FQNEAQ (reference sequence).

This clonotype was counted many times. V and J are TRBV7-9 and TRBJ2-1; TRBD1 or TRBD2 may be the D gene (5 bases each). CDR3 length equals 12 residues. The germline CDR1 and CDR2 sequences are SEHNR and FQNEAQ (reference sequence). Trimming shortened V by 8 bases and J by 4 bases, and 9 bases separated the two germline ends. In nucleotides, the CDR3 is TGTGCCAGCTTCGGGGCTTACAATGAGCAGTTCTTC. Its protein is CASFGAYNEQFF.

This clonotype has ten or more counts. The rearrangement joins TRBV7-7 to TRBJ2-5; D might be TRBD1 (5 bases). The CDR3 length is 16 residues. Trimming cost V 5 bases and J 1 base, with 17 bases left between them. From germline, CDR1 is SSHAT and CDR2 FNYEAQ (reference sequence). The CDR3 is CASSAHRSTLQETQYF. For the CDR3, the DNA is TGTGCCAGCAGCGCCCACAGGTCTACCCTCCAAGAGACCCAGTACTTC.

This clonotype was recorded many times. The chain is built from TRBV6-2 or TRBV6-3 and TRBJ1-1; D not certain. Trimming cost V 2 bases and J 5 bases, with 15 bases left between them. Germline loops: CDR1 MNHEY, CDR2 SVGEGT. This CDR3 is built from 15 residues. The CDR3 spells CASSYPESGWTEAFF. The CDR3, as DNA: TGTGCCAGCAGTTACCCGGAGTCTGGTTGGACTGAAGCTTTCTTT.

This clonotype was counted many times. V gene TRBV28 combines with J gene TRBJ2-2; D is ambiguous. The CDR3 consists of 15 residues. Germline loops: CDR1 MDHEN, CDR2 SYDVKM. Deletions cut 2 bases from V and 4 bases from J, with 11 bases between. The CDR3 DNA follows: TGTGCCAGCAGTTTAGACGGAAGGCTCACCGGGGAGCTGTTTTTT. This translates into CASSLDGRLTGELFF.

This clonotype was seen ten or more times. This sequence joins TRBV20-1 and TRBJ2-5; the D call may be TRBD1 or TRBD2 (5 bases each). Trimming took off 2 bases at V and 2 bases at J, with 15 bases between the two ends. Germline V gene data show CDR1 as DFQATT and CDR2 as SNEGSKA (reference sequence). This CDR3 spans 15 amino acids. This CDR3 reads CSARSSGRLQETQYF. CDR3 bases: TGCAGTGCTAGATCCTCGGGACGGTTACAAGAGACCCAGTACTTC.

This clonotype has ten or more counts. This sequence joins TRBV11-2 and TRBJ2-7, with TRBD2 matching over 7 bases. The CDR3 covers 15 residues. Germline CDR1 SGHAT, CDR2 FQNNGV. V shed 0 bases and J 3 bases; nucleotides not matched to a gene: 5. The CDR3 DNA sequence: TGTGCCAGCAGCTTAGAACTAGCGTTCTTCTACGAGCAGTACTTC. As protein: CASSLELAFFYEQYF.

Regarding this clonotype: With a much larger clone just one base away, this may be a read error. As the CDR3 is not closed by the conserved phenylalanine or tryptophan, this likely results from a read error. The chain joins TRBV12-3 or TRBV12-4 to TRBJ2-3; D gene uncertain. The CDR3 runs 13 residues. Trimming took off 1 base at V and 4 bases at J, with 6 bases between the two ends. In DNA, the CDR3 is TGTGCCAGCAGTTTAGAGGCCCCAGATACGCAGTATCTT. Protein: CASSLEAPDTQYL.

The table lists this clonotype with many counts. This chain uses TRBV12-3 or TRBV12-4 with TRBJ2-3; D unclear. V was trimmed by 6 bases and J by 5 bases, leaving 12 bases between them. The CDR3 totals 13 residues. The CDR3 here is CASSPNPLDTQYF. DNA of the CDR3: TGTGCCAGCAGCCCAAACCCCCTAGATACGCAGTATTTT.

This clonotype has at least ten counts. This chain uses TRBV18 with TRBJ2-7, with a weak D call TRBD1 (6 bases). Germline-derived CDR1 and CDR2 are KGHSH and LQKENI. The length of the CDR3 is 12 residues. The germline V and J ends were trimmed by 3 bases and 6 bases, with 9 bases remaining between them. CDR3 in DNA: TGTGCCAGCTCACCTACAGGGCCCGAGCAGTACTTC. Encoded protein: CASSPTGPEQYF. Supplemented by reference TRBV18 and TRBJ2-7, the full variable domain reads NAGVMQNPRHLVRRRGQEARLRCSPMKGHSHVYWYRQLPEEGLKFMVYLQKENIIDESGMPKERFSAEFPKEGPSILRIQQVVRGDSAAYFCASSPTGPEQYFGPGTRLTVT.

This clonotype occurred many times. The V call is TRBV18, the J call TRBJ2-1; D not certain. Germline V CDR1 and CDR2: KGHSH, LQKENI. This CDR3 spans 12 amino acids. The V end was cut by 4 bases, the J end by 9 bases, with 10 bases between. The CDR3 nucleotides read TGTGCCAGCTCACTGAGAAGCGTTGAGCAGTTCTTC. It is translated as CASSLRSVEQFF. The complete variable domain, with remaining parts taken from reference TRBV18 and TRBJ2-1, reads NAGVMQNPRHLVRRRGQEARLRCSPMKGHSHVYWYRQLPEEGLKFMVYLQKENIIDESGMPKERFSAEFPKEGPSILRIQQVVRGDSAAYFCASSLRSVEQFFGPGTRLTVL.

The table lists this clonotype with many counts. The rearrangement joins TRBV12-3 or TRBV12-4 to TRBJ2-5, with TRBD2 matching over 12 bases. Germline trimming cut 6 bases from V and 2 bases from J; bases unmatched to any gene: 4. This CDR3 contains 15 residues. The CDR3 DNA reads as TGTGCCAGCAGACTAGCGGGAGGAGGACAAGAGACCCAGTACTTC. Its protein product is CASRLAGGGQETQYF.

Regarding this clonotype: Given a much more abundant clone one base away, this may be a read error. The V gene is TRBV5-6, the J gene TRBJ2-1, with 11 bases aligning to TRBD2. Germline V lookup: CDR1 SGHDT, CDR2 YYEEEE. The CDR3 contains 14 residues. CDR3 sequence reads: CASGTSGGRDEQLF. The DNA for the CDR3 is TGTGCCAGCGGCACTAGCGGGGGAAGGGATGAGCAGCTCTTC.

This clonotype was detected many times. The rearrangement links TRBV28 to TRBJ2-1; 7 bases agree with TRBD2. V gave up 6 bases and J gave up 8 bases; unmatched junction bases: 7. This CDR3 region has 13 residues. The V gene's germline CDR1 is MDHEN and CDR2 SYDVKM. The CDR3 nucleotides read TGTGCCAGCAGCCGACTAGCCGAGGATGAGCAGTTCTTC. Its protein product is CASSRLAEDEQFF.